This entry concerns a single TCR beta chain. These data are taken from a study of blood T cell repertoires in COVID-19. Profiled with immunoSEQ multiplex PCR; TCRdb holds only in-frame clones, not every one. The sample records under 300,000 clones, 88% being singletons. CDR1 and CDR2 from the germline V gene are MNHEY and SMNVEV (reference sequence). The CDR3 contains 14 residues. V dropped 2 bases and J dropped 2 bases, with 10 bases sitting between them. The sequencing sample was made of PBMCs or T cells enriched from blood (not recorded which). The J gene is TRBJ2-7, the V gene TRBV27, with TRBD2 as a possible D gene (7 bases). The clonotype was recovered from a woman aged 30 to 39 who had recovered from COVID-19. The CDR3 loop reads CASSLRGRAYEQYF. Written as DNA, the CDR3 is TGTGCCAGCAGTTTAAGGGGGAGGGCCTACGAGCAGTACTTC.